The rows below give T cell receptor beta chains drawn from one sample of a study of cytomegalovirus exposure and HLA in healthy donors. Clones were read by immunoSEQ multiplex PCR, and TCRdb kept only the in-frame ones, dropping some. The repertoire has about 160,000 clones, 78% of them found once; the top ten carry about 1.5%. The source material was PBMCs. Receptor source: a male donor in good health and CMV-seronegative. Each CDR3 is given with its conserved first and last residue. The D gene is left open where the match is weak. A clone size is listed for some rows: how often the clone was seen (once, few, many), or a class if it is expanded.

v_gene	d_gene	abundance	j_gene	CDR3aa	CDR3nt
TRBV10-3	-	-	TRBJ1-2	CAISGGEAYGYTF	TGTGCCATCAGTGGGGGGGAGGCCTATGGCTACACCTTC
TRBV19	TRBD2	-	TRBJ2-3	CASSPGLVPLDTQYF	TGTGCCAGTAGTCCGGGACTAGTTCCCCTAGATACGCAGTATTTT
TRBV5-1	-	-	TRBJ1-1	CASSLGGGLHSEAFF	TGCGCCAGCAGCTTGGGAGGAGGGCTACACTCTGAAGCTTTCTTT
TRBV7-2	TRBD1	few	TRBJ1-2	CASSPDRDRGGYTF	TGTGCCAGCAGCCCGGACCGGGACAGGGGTGGCTACACCTTC
TRBV2	TRBD2	-	TRBJ2-1	CASKAGVLAGGGEQFF	TGTGCCAGCAAGGCCGGGGTACTAGCGGGCGGGGGTGAGCAGTTCTTC
TRBV30	TRBD1	-	TRBJ2-2	CAWSVTGVGTGELFF	TGTGCCTGGAGTGTCACAGGGGTGGGAACCGGGGAGCTGTTTTTT
TRBV5-4	TRBD2	-	TRBJ2-1	CASSPRGTSGKYNEQFF	TGTGCCAGCAGCCCGAGAGGGACTAGCGGAAAGTACAATGAGCAGTTCTTC
TRBV27	TRBD1	-	TRBJ1-6	CASSLQGAGSPLHF	TGTGCCAGTTCTTTACAGGGGGCTGGATCACCCCTCCACTTT
TRBV18	TRBD1	-	TRBJ1-2	CASSPDRGRGGYTF	TGTGCCAGCTCTCCCGACAGGGGACGGGGTGGCTACACCTTC
TRBV7-2	TRBD2	-	TRBJ2-1	CASSLTSGRSSYNEQFF	TGTGCCAGCAGCTTGACTAGCGGGAGAAGCTCCTACAATGAGCAGTTCTTC
TRBV2	-	-	TRBJ1-1	CASSEGRGSTEAFF	TGTGCCAGCAGTGAGGGCAGGGGATCTACTGAAGCTTTCTTT
TRBV2	TRBD1	-	TRBJ1-2	CASSEGRGTGGYTF	TGTGCCAGCAGTGAGGGCAGGGGGACTGGCGGCTACACCTTC
TRBV9	TRBD2	-	TRBJ2-7	CASSAPERDYEQYF	TGTGCCAGCAGCGCCCCCGAGCGGGACTACGAGCAGTACTTC
TRBV4-3	TRBD1	-	TRBJ2-7	CASSLTGGNDEQYF	TGCGCCAGCAGCCTGACAGGGGGCAACGACGAGCAGTACTTC
TRBV28	TRBD2	few	TRBJ2-2	CASSFPGLAGESTGELFF	TGTGCCAGCAGTTTCCCGGGACTAGCGGGAGAAAGCACCGGGGAGCTGTTTTTT
TRBV19	TRBD1	-	TRBJ2-1	CASRGRTGDNEQFF	TGTGCCAGTAGAGGGAGGACAGGGGACAATGAGCAGTTCTTC
TRBV5-5	TRBD2	-	TRBJ2-5	CASSAGLAGEIETQYF	TGTGCCAGCAGCGCGGGACTAGCGGGAGAGATAGAGACCCAGTACTTC
TRBV7-2	-	few	TRBJ1-5	CASSAGVLQPQHF	TGTGCCAGCAGCGCCGGGGTCCTACAGCCCCAGCATTTT
TRBV5-4	-	few	TRBJ2-2	CASSSASGRNTGELFF	TGTGCCAGCAGCTCTGCCAGCGGGCGGAACACCGGGGAGCTGTTTTTT
TRBV5-6	TRBD1	-	TRBJ1-3	CASSHAPGQTISGNTIYF	TGTGCCAGCAGCCATGCTCCGGGACAGACTATCTCTGGAAACACCATATATTTT
TRBV7-8	-	once	TRBJ1-5	CASSTGGSNQPQHF	TGTGCCAGCAGCACAGGTGGTAGCAATCAGCCCCAGCATTTT
TRBV7-2	-	few	TRBJ2-1	CASSLKIATYNEQFF	TGTGCCAGCAGCTTAAAGATAGCGACCTACAATGAGCAGTTCTTC
TRBV4-1	TRBD1	-	TRBJ2-7	CASSPAGTGSYEQYF	TGCGCCAGCAGCCCAGCCGGGACAGGGTCCTACGAGCAGTACTTC
TRBV5-1	TRBD2	-	TRBJ2-2	CASSSSGVNTGELFF	TGCGCCAGCAGCTCTAGCGGGGTTAACACCGGGGAGCTGTTTTTT
TRBV6-1	TRBD2	-	TRBJ2-1	CASSEATSGGASNEQFF	TGTGCCAGCAGTGAAGCGACTAGCGGGGGGGCCTCCAATGAGCAGTTCTTC
TRBV7-8	-	-	TRBJ2-1	CASSHRQTSYNEQFF	TGTGCCAGCAGCCACAGACAGACCTCCTACAATGAGCAGTTCTTC
TRBV9	TRBD1	-	TRBJ1-2	CASSVGQGHGYTF	TGTGCCAGCAGCGTAGGACAGGGCCATGGCTACACCTTC
TRBV27	-	-	TRBJ1-2	CASSYLRGYGYTF	TGTGCCAGCAGTTACTTACGGGGCTATGGCTACACCTTC
TRBV7-8	TRBD1	-	TRBJ2-7	CASSLRDRSYEQYF	TGTGCCAGCAGCTTACGGGACAGGTCATACGAGCAGTACTTC
TRBV7-2	-	once	TRBJ2-1	CASSLTTDNEQFF	TGTGCCAGCAGCTTAACAACAGACAATGAGCAGTTCTTC
TRBV5-4	-	-	TRBJ1-4	CASSLDSRNEKLFF	TGTGCCAGCAGCTTGGATAGTCGTAATGAAAAACTGTTTTTT
TRBV12-5	TRBD1	few	TRBJ2-4	CASARPDRTIKNIQYF	TGTGCTAGTGCCCGCCCGGACAGGACGATCAAAAACATTCAGTACTTC
TRBV7-9	TRBD1	once	TRBJ1-1	CASSLEQGAVSKAFF	TGTGCCAGCAGCTTAGAGCAGGGGGCGGTTTCTAAGGCTTTCTTT
TRBV7-2	-	-	TRBJ2-7	CASSLAGAYEQYF	TGTGCCAGCAGCTTAGCGGGAGCCTACGAGCAGTACTTC
TRBV7-6	TRBD1	few	TRBJ2-7	CASSPGTGFHEQYF	TGTGCCAGCAGCCCCGGGACAGGGTTTCACGAGCAGTACTTC
TRBV14	TRBD2	-	TRBJ2-3	CASSQRLAGVGTDTQYF	TGTGCCAGCAGCCAACGACTAGCGGGAGTGGGCACAGATACGCAGTATTTT
TRBV10-3	TRBD2	-	TRBJ2-7	CATGRGYEQYF	TGTGCCACCGGGAGGGGTTACGAGCAGTACTTC
TRBV28	TRBD1	few	TRBJ1-5	CASRSTGGGQPQHF	TGTGCCAGCAGGTCGACAGGGGGGGGTCAGCCCCAGCATTTT
TRBV2	TRBD1	few	TRBJ2-2	CASKGGFSTGELFF	TGTGCCAGCAAAGGGGGCTTCTCAACCGGGGAGCTGTTTTTT
TRBV5-1	TRBD1	-	TRBJ1-1	CASSFTGGGTEAFF	TGCGCCAGCAGCTTCACAGGGGGGGGAACTGAAGCTTTCTTT
TRBV5-1	TRBD1	-	TRBJ2-7	CASSLRDRGYRYF	TGCGCCAGCAGCTTGCGGGACAGGGGATATCGGTACTTC
TRBV19	-	-	TRBJ2-3	CASSGYRGDTQYF	TGTGCCAGTAGTGGCTACCGAGGAGATACGCAGTATTTT
TRBV13	-	few	TRBJ1-3	CASSPRTAGNTIYF	TGTGCCAGCAGCCCGCGGACAGCAGGAAACACCATATATTTT
TRBV28	TRBD1	-	TRBJ1-1	CASSSPPDRAAFF	TGTGCCAGCAGTTCCCCGCCGGACAGGGCAGCTTTCTTT
TRBV9	-	-	TRBJ2-3	CASSVESGGFSTDTQYF	TGTGCCAGCAGCGTAGAGAGTGGGGGCTTCAGCACAGATACGCAGTATTTT
TRBV9	TRBD2	-	TRBJ2-7	CASSGRTSGGANYYEQYF	TGTGCCAGCAGCGGCCGGACTAGCGGGGGGGCCAATTATTACGAGCAGTACTTC
TRBV2	-	-	TRBJ2-7	CASSDSRDFPYEQYF	TGTGCCAGCAGTGACAGTCGGGACTTCCCCTACGAGCAGTACTTC
TRBV14	TRBD2	-	TRBJ2-7	CASSLSGGPVSPYEQYF	TGTGCCAGCAGCCTTTCGGGGGGGCCGGTTTCCCCCTACGAGCAGTACTTC